These T cell receptor beta chains were read from a single sample in a study of cytomegalovirus exposure and HLA in healthy donors. Sequencing was performed with immunoSEQ multiplex PCR; in TCRdb, only in-frame clones are kept and a portion is missing. This sample has around 190,000 clones, with approximately 79% found just once. Input material: PBMCs. These receptors all come from a woman aged 25 to 39 in good health and CMV-seropositive. CDR3s include the opening cysteine and the closing phenylalanine or tryptophan. A D gene is named only where the DNA matches it firmly. The size field is filled for only some rows; it gives once, few, many or a size class.

abundance,j_gene,v_gene,d_gene,CDR3nt,CDR3aa
-,TRBJ2-7,TRBV4-1,-,TGCGCCAGCAGCCAAGAACTCGAAGGACCCCGCGGGGAGCAGTACTTC,CASSQELEGPRGEQYF
-,TRBJ1-4,TRBV18,TRBD1,TGTGCCAGCTCGCCAGGACAGGGGAGTGAAAAACTGTTTTTT,CASSPGQGSEKLFF
-,TRBJ1-6,TRBV7-9,-,TGTGCCAGCAGCTTAGGGCCGTTGGTGGGGCACTATAATTCACCCCTCCACTTT,CASSLGPLVGHYNSPLHF
-,TRBJ1-5,TRBV4-2,-,TGTGCCAGCAGCCAAGAAGTACAGGGTGGGGGCAATCAGCCCCAGCATTTT,CASSQEVQGGGNQPQHF
-,TRBJ2-2,TRBV21-1,-,TGTGCCAGCAGCATCCGACTAGCGGGATACACCGGGGAGCTGTTTTTT,CASSIRLAGYTGELFF
few,TRBJ2-5,TRBV2,-,TGTGCCAGCAAAAACTTCAGCGGCGACCAAGATGCCCAGTACTTC,CASKNFSGDQDAQYF
once,TRBJ2-7,TRBV29-1,TRBD2,TGCAGCGTTCTAACTAGCGGCCTTAACTCCTACGAGCAGTACTTC,CSVLTSGLNSYEQYF
-,TRBJ2-1,TRBV9,TRBD2,TGTGCCAGCAGCGTACTCGGGACTAGCGGGGTGAGCTCCTACAATGAGCAGTTCTTC,CASSVLGTSGVSSYNEQFF
-,TRBJ1-1,TRBV11-3,-,TGTGCCAGCAGCTTTTCTTCCCCCCTAGCGACGGTGAACACTGAAGCTTTCTTT,CASSFSSPLATVNTEAFF
once,TRBJ2-4,TRBV12-5,-,TGTGCTAGTGGACGGGGAAAGATAGCCAAAAACATTCAGTACTTC,CASGRGKIAKNIQYF
-,TRBJ2-3,TRBV9,-,TGTGCCAGCAGCGCAGAACCGGGACTGGCGCTAGATACGCAGTATTTT,CASSAEPGLALDTQYF
-,TRBJ1-2,TRBV5-4,TRBD1,TGTGCCAGCAGCTTGTGGGACAGGATATTCTATGGCTACACCTTC,CASSLWDRIFYGYTF
few,TRBJ2-7,TRBV6-1,-,TGTGCCAGCAGTGATCCGATTGGCAGGGGATCCTACGAGCAGTACTTC,CASSDPIGRGSYEQYF
-,TRBJ2-4,TRBV27,TRBD1,TGTGCCAGCAGTAGGTTCCGGGACAGGGTTCACGTTCAGTACTTC,CASSRFRDRVHVQYF
-,TRBJ2-3,TRBV7-9,TRBD1,TGTGCCAGCAGCCCCGGCCGGACAGGCCGAGGCCCGGGCACAGATACGCAGTATTTT,CASSPGRTGRGPGTDTQYF
few,TRBJ2-5,TRBV9,TRBD2,TGTGCCAGCAGCAGGGTGGTGGCGGGAGGAGAGACCCAGTACTTC,CASSRVVAGGETQYF
-,TRBJ1-1,TRBV7-2,-,TGTGCCAGCAGCTCTGCACTTGAAGCTTTCTTT,CASSSALEAFF
few,TRBJ2-7,TRBV27,-,TGTGCCAGCAGTCTTAGAGGTTCAGGGGCCTACGAGCAGTACTTC,CASSLRGSGAYEQYF
-,TRBJ2-6,TRBV7-8,-,TGTGCCAGCAGCTTATTGGGACTTAATTTTAACTCTGGGGCCAACGTCCTGACTTTC,CASSLLGLNFNSGANVLTF
-,TRBJ2-1,TRBV10-3,TRBD1,TGTGCCATCGCTGCCAGGGGGTCTTTATATGAGCAGTTCTTC,CAIAARGSLYEQFF
-,TRBJ2-7,TRBV5-5,-,TGTGCCAGCAGCTATCAGGGGTACGAGCAGTACTTC,CASSYQGYEQYF
-,TRBJ1-4,TRBV18,-,TGTGCCAGCTCACCAGCCGTGAGTAATGAAAAACTGTTTTTT,CASSPAVSNEKLFF
-,TRBJ1-1,TRBV5-1,TRBD1,TGCGCCAGCAGCTTGTGGGGACAGGCGCCTGAAGCTTTCTTT,CASSLWGQAPEAFF
few,TRBJ1-5,TRBV7-8,-,TGTGCCAGCAGCGAACGACCCCCTAGGAGAGGTCAGCCCCAGCATTTT,CASSERPPRRGQPQHF
-,TRBJ1-1,TRBV7-9,-,TGTGCCAGCAGCTTAAATGGGGGGGCTGAAGCTTTCTTT,CASSLNGGAEAFF
few,TRBJ2-7,TRBV19,-,TGTGCCAGTAGTATAAACAGGGTGGGCGAGCAGTACTTC,CASSINRVGEQYF
-,TRBJ1-1,TRBV18,-,TGTGCCAGCTCACCATGGGAGAACAGCCTAGGGGAAGCTTTCTTT,CASSPWENSLGEAFF